The subject of this entry is one T cell receptor beta chain. Repertoires were generated with immunoSEQ multiplex PCR, while TCRdb's copy carries only in-frame clones and drops some. The sample holds tens of thousands of clones, roughly 81% seen once. This record comes from a study of blood T cell repertoires in COVID-19. Study-level information: The origin of the acute and convalescent COVID-19 samples was the United States, Italy and Spain.

This TCR was sampled from a human donor in a cohort sampled during active COVID-19. The sample was peripheral blood.

The CDR3 is CATSDSGATSGAYNEQFF. The CDR3 DNA follows: TGTGCCACCAGTGATTCCGGGGCGACTAGCGGCGCCTACAATGAGCAGTTCTTC. This chain joins TRBV24-1 and TRBJ2-1; 9 bases are shared with TRBD2. The CDR3 totals 18 residues. Germline assignment: CDR1 KGHDR and CDR2 SFDVKD. With 2 bases clipped from V and 2 bases from J, the junction kept 9 bases outside the gene matches.